This T cell receptor (beta chain) was identified during a study of human T cells and chemical hapten exposure. Study-level points and caveats: After DPC sensitization, TCRs above 1 in 1000 frequency showed no change.

The CDR3 is made up of 14 amino acids. CDR1 ENHRY and CDR2 SYGVKD come from the germline V gene. V gave up 6 bases and J gave up 5 bases; unmatched junction bases: 4. In this sample, this clonotype turned up many times. Its antigen is unidentified. During construction of the library, unique molecular identifiers were attached to individual cDNA molecules for quantitative, reproducible TCR counting. Study processing details: 95,638 TCRs per sample was the median, with a range of about 20,000 to 690,600. TCRdb reprocessed the RACE reads with MiXCR, giving one entry per CDR3 protein. These V and J calls originate from TCRdb's pipeline instead of the authors' own analysis. The repertoire holds around 70,000 distinct CDR3 sequences, with roughly 6.6% as singletons. The time point is: healthy volunteer bleed at 6 weeks. The starting material, unfractionated whole blood, was used for total RNA extraction.

The sample consisted of whole blood. This receptor was taken from a female donor in good health. Some clones in this sample may be carry-over from other donors' samples. The rearrangement joins TRBV10-3 to TRBJ2-5, with TRBD1 identical over 12 bases. Written as DNA, the CDR3 is TGTGCCATCAGGGGGACAGGGGGCCGGGAGACCCAGTACTTC. Residues: CAIRGTGGRETQYF.